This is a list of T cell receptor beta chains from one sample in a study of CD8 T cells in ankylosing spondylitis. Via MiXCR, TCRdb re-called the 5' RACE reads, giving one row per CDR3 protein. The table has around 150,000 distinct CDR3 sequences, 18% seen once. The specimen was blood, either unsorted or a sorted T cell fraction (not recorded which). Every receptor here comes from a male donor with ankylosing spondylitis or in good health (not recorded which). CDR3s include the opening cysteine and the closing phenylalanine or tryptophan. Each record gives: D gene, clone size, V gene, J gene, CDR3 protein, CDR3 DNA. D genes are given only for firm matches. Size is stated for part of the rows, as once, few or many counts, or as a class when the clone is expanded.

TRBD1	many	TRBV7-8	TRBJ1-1	CASSYPDREMNTEAFF	TGTGCCAGCAGTTACCCGGACAGGGAGATGAACACTGAAGCTTTCTTT
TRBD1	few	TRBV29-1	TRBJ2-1	CSVGGQVSYNEQFF	TGCAGCGTCGGAGGACAGGTCTCCTACAATGAGCAGTTCTTC
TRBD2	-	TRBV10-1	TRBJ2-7	CASRAPAGALIAYEQYF	TGCGCCAGCAGGGCGCCAGCGGGAGCCCTTATCGCCTACGAGCAGTACTTC
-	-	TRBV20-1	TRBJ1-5	CSATRGLNQPQHF	TGCAGTGCAACAAGGGGACTCAATCAGCCCCAGCATTTT
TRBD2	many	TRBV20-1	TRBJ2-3	CSARDSSGRAKDTQYF	TGCAGTGCTAGAGACTCTAGCGGGAGGGCTAAAGATACGCAGTATTTT
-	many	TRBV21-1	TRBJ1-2	CASSKPDTLNYGYTF	TGTGCCAGCAGCAAACCGGACACCCTTAACTATGGCTACACCTTC
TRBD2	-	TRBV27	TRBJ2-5	CASSLSPYGLADQETQYF	TGTGCCAGCAGTTTATCCCCCTACGGACTAGCAGACCAAGAGACCCAGTACTTC
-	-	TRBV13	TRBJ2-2	CASSQGVGGTNTGELFF	TGTGCCAGCAGCCAAGGGGTGGGCGGTACGAACACCGGGGAGCTGTTTTTT
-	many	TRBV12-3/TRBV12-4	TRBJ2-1	CASRASEDGSYNEQFF	TGTGCCAGCAGGGCAAGCGAAGACGGCTCCTACAATGAGCAGTTCTTC
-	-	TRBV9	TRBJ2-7	CAGSAPLGQPGDYEQYF	TGTGCCGGCAGCGCGCCCTTAGGACAGCCGGGCGACTACGAGCAGTACTTC
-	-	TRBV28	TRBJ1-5	CASSLDDNQPQHF	TGTGCCAGCAGTTTAGATGATAATCAGCCCCAGCATTTT
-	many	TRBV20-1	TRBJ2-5	CSASGRSRGVVPQETQYF	TGCAGTGCTAGCGGGCGTTCTCGGGGAGTAGTCCCCCAAGAGACCCAGTACTTC
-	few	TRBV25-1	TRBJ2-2	CASSVQENTGELFF	TGTGCCAGCAGTGTTCAGGAGAACACCGGGGAGCTGTTTTTT
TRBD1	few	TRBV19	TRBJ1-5	CASSLDRAVNQPQHF	TGTGCCAGTAGTTTAGACAGGGCGGTCAATCAGCCCCAGCATTTT
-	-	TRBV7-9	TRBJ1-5	CASSLMGDSNQPQHF	TGTGCCAGCAGCTTAATGGGAGATAGCAATCAGCCCCAGCATTTT
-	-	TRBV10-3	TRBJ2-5	CAISEGDGETQYF	TGTGCCATCAGTGAAGGGGACGGAGAGACCCAGTACTTC
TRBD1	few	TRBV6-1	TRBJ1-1	CASRTDRLGTEAFF	TGTGCCAGCAGGACGGACAGGCTGGGGACTGAAGCTTTCTTT
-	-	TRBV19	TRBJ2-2	CASSEWDTGELFF	TGTGCCAGTAGCGAATGGGACACCGGGGAGCTGTTTTTT
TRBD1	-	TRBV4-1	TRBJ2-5	CASSPTGTGHFQETQYF	TGCGCCAGCAGCCCGACCGGGACAGGCCATTTTCAAGAGACCCAGTACTTC
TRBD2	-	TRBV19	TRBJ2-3	CATTGTSGRRTDTQYF	TGTGCCACCACGGGGACTAGCGGGAGAAGGACAGATACGCAGTATTTT
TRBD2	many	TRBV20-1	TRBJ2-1	CSAVNLAGGPGDNEQFF	TGCAGTGCTGTCAATCTAGCGGGAGGGCCTGGAGACAATGAGCAGTTCTTC
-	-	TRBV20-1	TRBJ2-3	CSAGRESTDTQYF	TGCAGTGCGGGTCGGGAGAGCACAGATACGCAGTATTTT
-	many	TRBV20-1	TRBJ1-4	CSARDSGGEKLFF	TGCAGTGCTAGAGACTCTGGGGGCGAAAAACTGTTTTTT
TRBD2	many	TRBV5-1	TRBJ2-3	CASSLERGAGVTTDTQYF	TGCGCCAGCAGCTTGGAGCGGGGAGCGGGAGTCACCACAGATACGCAGTATTTT
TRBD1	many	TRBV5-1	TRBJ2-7	CASSRGQGAYEQYF	TGCGCCAGCAGCAGAGGACAGGGGGCCTACGAGCAGTACTTC
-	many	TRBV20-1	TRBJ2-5	CSARDSRTQETQYF	TGCAGTGCTAGAGATTCTCGAACTCAAGAGACCCAGTACTTC
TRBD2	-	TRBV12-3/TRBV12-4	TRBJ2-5	CASSLDPRGGSQYF	TGTGCCAGCAGTTTAGACCCGCGGGGGGGATCCCAGTACTTC
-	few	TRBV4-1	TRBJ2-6	CASSQENRDTRLGGANILTF	TGCGCCAGCAGCCAAGAGAACCGGGACACTCGTCTTGGTGGGGCCAACATCCTGACTTTC
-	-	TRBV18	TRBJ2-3	CASSPRALGSDTQYF	TGTGCCAGCTCACCCCGGGCCCTTGGTTCAGATACGCAGTATTTT
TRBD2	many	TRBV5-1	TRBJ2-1	CASSLGGTSGSNEQFF	TGCGCCAGCAGCCTAGGGGGGACTAGCGGTTCCAATGAGCAGTTCTTC
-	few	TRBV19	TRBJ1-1	CASSRKTGTEAFF	TGTGCCAGTAGTAGGAAAACAGGGACTGAAGCTTTCTTT
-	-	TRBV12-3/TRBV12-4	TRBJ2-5	CASSLAQPGEETQYF	TGTGCCAGCAGTTTAGCCCAACCGGGGGAAGAGACCCAGTACTTC
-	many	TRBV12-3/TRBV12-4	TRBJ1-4	CASNDVGGYEKLFF	TGTGCCAGCAATGACGTCGGGGGGTACGAAAAACTGTTTTTT
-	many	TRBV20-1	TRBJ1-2	CRFPGRAGGYTF	TGCAGATTTCCCGGGCGGGCTGGTGGCTACACCTTC
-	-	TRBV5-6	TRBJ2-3	CASSLALGDTQYF	TGTGCCAGCAGCTTGGCCCTTGGAGATACGCAGTATTTT
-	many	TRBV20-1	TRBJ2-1	CSARWGGAYNEQFF	TGCAGTGCTAGATGGGGAGGCGCCTACAATGAGCAGTTCTTC
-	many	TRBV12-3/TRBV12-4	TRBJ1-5	CASSQSNRARQPQHF	TGTGCCAGCAGTCAGAGCAACAGGGCGAGGCAGCCCCAGCATTTT
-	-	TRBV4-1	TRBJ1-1	CASSQEMRSLAEAFF	TGCGCCAGCAGCCAAGAGATGAGATCCCTAGCTGAAGCTTTCTTT
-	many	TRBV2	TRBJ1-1	CASTSDTGLEAFF	TGTGCCAGCACCTCGGATACGGGTCTTGAAGCTTTCTTT
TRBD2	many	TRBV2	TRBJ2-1	CASSPLRTSGSYNEQFF	TGTGCCAGCAGTCCCCTTAGGACTAGCGGCTCCTACAATGAGCAGTTCTTC
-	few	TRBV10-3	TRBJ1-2	CAISEANYGYTF	TGTGCCATCAGTGAGGCCAACTATGGCTACACCTTC
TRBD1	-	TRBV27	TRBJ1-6	CASKETGQVNSPLHF	TGTGCCAGCAAGGAAACCGGACAGGTCAATTCACCCCTCCACTTT
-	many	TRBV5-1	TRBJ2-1	CASSLGGGPNEQFF	TGCGCCAGCAGCTTGGGAGGAGGGCCAAATGAGCAGTTCTTC
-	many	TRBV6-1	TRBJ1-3	CASSVSGNTIYF	TGTGCCAGCAGTGTATCCGGAAACACCATATATTTT
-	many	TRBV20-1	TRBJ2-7	CSASSSRSSYEQYF	TGCAGTGCTAGCTCTAGCCGTAGCTCCTACGAGCAGTACTTC
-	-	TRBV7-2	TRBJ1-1	CASSRRSEAFF	TGTGCCAGCAGCCGACGCTCTGAAGCTTTCTTT
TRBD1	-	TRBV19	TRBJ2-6	CAIPDRRRDRSGANVLTF	TGTGCCATCCCGGACAGGCGACGTGATCGCTCTGGGGCCAACGTCCTGACTTTC
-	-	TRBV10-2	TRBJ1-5	CASSGSSWPQHF	TGCGCCAGCAGTGGGTCTTCGTGGCCCCAGCATTTT